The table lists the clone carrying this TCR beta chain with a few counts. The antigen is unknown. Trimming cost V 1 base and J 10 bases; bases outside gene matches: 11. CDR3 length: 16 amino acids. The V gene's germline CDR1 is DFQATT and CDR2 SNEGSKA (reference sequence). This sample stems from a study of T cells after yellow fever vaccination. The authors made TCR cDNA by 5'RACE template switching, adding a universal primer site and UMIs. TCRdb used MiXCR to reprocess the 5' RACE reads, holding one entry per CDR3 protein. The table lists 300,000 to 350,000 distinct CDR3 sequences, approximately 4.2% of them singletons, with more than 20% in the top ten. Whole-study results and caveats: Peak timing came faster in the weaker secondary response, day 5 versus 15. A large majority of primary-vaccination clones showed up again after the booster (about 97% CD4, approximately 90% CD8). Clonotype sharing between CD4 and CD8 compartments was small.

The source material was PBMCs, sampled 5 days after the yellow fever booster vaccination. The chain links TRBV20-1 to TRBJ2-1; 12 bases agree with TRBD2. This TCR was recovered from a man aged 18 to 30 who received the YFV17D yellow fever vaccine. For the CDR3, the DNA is TGCAGTGCTAGAGGCAACGTACTAGCGGGGGGAGGGGAGCAGTTCTTC. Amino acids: CSARGNVLAGGGEQFF.